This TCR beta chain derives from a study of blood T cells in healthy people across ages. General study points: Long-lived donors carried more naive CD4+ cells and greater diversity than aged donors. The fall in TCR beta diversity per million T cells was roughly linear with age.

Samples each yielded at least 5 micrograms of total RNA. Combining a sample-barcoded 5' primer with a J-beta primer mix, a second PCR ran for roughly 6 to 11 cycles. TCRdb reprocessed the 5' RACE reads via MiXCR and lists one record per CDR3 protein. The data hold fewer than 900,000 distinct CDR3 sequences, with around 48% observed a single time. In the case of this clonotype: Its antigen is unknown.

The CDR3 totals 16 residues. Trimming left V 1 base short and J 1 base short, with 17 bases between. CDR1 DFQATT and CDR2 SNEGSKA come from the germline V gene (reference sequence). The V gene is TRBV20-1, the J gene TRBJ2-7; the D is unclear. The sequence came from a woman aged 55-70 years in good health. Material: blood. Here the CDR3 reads CSARVLIGGFSYEQYF. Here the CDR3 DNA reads TGCAGTGCTAGAGTCCTCATCGGCGGTTTTTCCTACGAGCAGTACTTC.